The sequence of this T cell receptor beta chain was determined in a study of a mutant IDH1 vaccine in newly diagnosed glioma. As for the study in general: The treated group averaged 40.4 years old and was 62.5% male, roughly 38% female.

The time point was: baseline, week 1 (first vaccination visit). Documented treatment: pre-vaccination baseline after standard-of-care therapy. Each tumor in the donors was a new WHO grade 3 or 4 astrocytoma, IDH1-mutant and ATRX-lost. The CDR3 length is 16 residues. Deletions cut 0 bases from V and 4 bases from J, with 13 bases between. In germline, CDR1 is MNHEY, CDR2 SVGAGI. Libraries were prepared by immunoSEQ multiplex PCR; TCRdb keeps only in-frame clonotypes and omits some of them. The sample has some 67,000 clones; about 83% are singletons. This chain uses TRBV6-5 with TRBJ1-5; D is possibly TRBD1 (6 bases). The sequence came from a woman younger than 30 with glioma. Some clones in this sample may be carry-over from other donors' samples. Source: peripheral blood mononuclear cells (PBMCs), taken from a glioma patient treated with radiotherapy, temozolomide or both. The CDR3 is CASSYSKGELNQPQHF. The DNA for the CDR3 is TGTGCCAGCAGTTACTCGAAGGGGGAGTTAAATCAGCCCCAGCATTTT.